These 22 T cell receptor beta chains were sequenced from one sample in a study of blood T cell repertoires in COVID-19 (TCRdb year 2020). Libraries were made using the immunoSEQ multiplex PCR assay. TCRdb carries this immuneACCESS record with in-frame sequences only. Its versions omit some clonotypes, under half of them owing to an unresolved V gene in the studies checked, with the rest unexplained. Here the sample has about 190,000 clones; more than 70% occur a single time. Approximately 4.5% of the sample rests with the top ten. Sample: peripheral blood. Source of these receptors: a human donor in a cohort sampled during active COVID-19.

This chain uses TRBV3-1 (or the pseudogene TRBV3-2) with TRBJ2-7; the match to TRBD1 covers 10 bases. This CDR3 region has 14 residues. Germline V lookup: CDR1 LGHDT, CDR2 YNNKEL (reference sequence). J lost 6 bases, V lost 1 base, and 3 bases had no gene match. CDR3 in amino acids: CASSQVGTGVEQYF. CDR3 nucleotides: TGTGCCAGCAGCCAAGTCGGGACAGGGGTCGAGCAGTACTTC.

The chain combines TRBV5-1 with TRBJ1-2, with D possibly TRBD1 on 5 matching bases. V lost 5 bases and J lost 6, with 20 bases in between. CDR3 length: 15 amino acids. Germline V gives CDR1 SGHRS, CDR2 YFSETQ. Here the CDR3 DNA reads TGCGCCAGCAGGCATGGCGGCAGGGTACAGAATGGCTACACCTTC. Translation: CASRHGGRVQNGYTF.

J is TRBJ2-3 and V is TRBV2; 9 positions agree with TRBD2. The CDR3 is made up of 15 amino acids. Looked up from germline, CDR1 is SNHLY and CDR2 is FYNNEI. J was trimmed by 3 bases and V by 6 bases; bases with no gene match: 7. In DNA form, the CDR3 reads TGTGCCAGCAGATTGCGGGGGGGCGGGACAGATACGCAGTATTTT. It codes for CASRLRGGGTDTQYF.

The chain couples TRBV7-2 to TRBJ1-1; 7 bases fit TRBD1. CDR3 length equals 15 residues. The germline CDR1 and CDR2 sequences are SGHTA and FQGNSA. V lost 5 bases to trimming and J lost 0 bases; unmatched junction nucleotides: 6. CDR3 nucleotides: TGTGCCAGCAGCACAACAGGGGTGGTGAACACTGAAGCTTTCTTT. It yields the protein CASSTTGVVNTEAFF.

With respect to this clone: Other DNA variants within this sample encode the same CDR3. The chain has TRBV9 and TRBJ2-5; D may be TRBD1 (6 bases). Looked up from germline, CDR1 is SGDLS and CDR2 is YYNGEE. Trimming removed 2 bases at V and 4 bases at J, with 9 bases between. This CDR3 has 13 amino acids. CDR3: CASSVTGRETQYF. In nucleotides, the CDR3 is TGTGCCAGCAGCGTCACAGGGAGAGAGACCCAGTACTTC.

This chain links TRBV5-4 with TRBJ2-1, with 9 nucleotides matching TRBD1. The trim removed 3 bases at V and 8 bases at J, leaving 9 bases unmatched. The CDR3 covers 15 residues. Germline V lookup: CDR1 SGHNT, CDR2 YYREEE (reference sequence). In DNA form, the CDR3 reads TGTGCCAGCAGCTCGCGGACAGGGGCTATCGATGAGCAGTTCTTC. This gives the protein CASSSRTGAIDEQFF. The full variable domain, rest sourced from reference TRBV5-4 and TRBJ2-1, is ETGVTQSPTHLIKTRGQQVTLRCSSQSGHNTVSWYQQALGQGPQFIFQYYREEENGRGNFPPRFSGLQFPNYSSELNVNALELDDSALYLCASSSRTGAIDEQFFGPGTRLTVL.

The rearrangement uses TRBV28 and TRBJ2-3; weak D call: TRBD2 (6 bases). This CDR3 comprises 13 residues. V was cut by 5 bases and J by 4 bases, with 10 bases left in between. Germline-derived CDR1 and CDR2 are MDHEN and SYDVKM. The CDR3 here is CASSTPGADTQYF. The CDR3 nucleotides are TGTGCCAGCAGTACCCCGGGGGCAGATACGCAGTATTTT.

This chain joins TRBV30 and TRBJ1-2; no firm D call. Germline CDR1 and CDR2: GTSNPN and SVGIG (reference sequence). The CDR3 runs 13 residues. The V end lost 0 bases, the J end lost 8 bases, and 13 bases lay between the germline ends. This chain's CDR3 is CAWSVRLADGYTF. Here the CDR3 DNA reads TGTGCCTGGAGTGTACGGTTAGCCGACGGCTACACCTTC.

This clone has a handful of counts. CDR3 sequence reads: CASILDFGSYEQYF. In DNA, the CDR3 is TGTGCCAGCATCCTAGACTTCGGCTCCTACGAGCAGTACTTC. The chain has TRBV6-5 and TRBJ2-7; D ambiguous. The CDR3 sequence is 14 residues long. Looked up from germline, CDR1 is MNHEY and CDR2 is SVGAGI. Trimming cost V 7 bases and J 0 bases, with 13 bases left between them.

The V gene is TRBV25-1, the J gene TRBJ2-7; no clear D. With 4 bases removed from V and 3 bases from J, the gap between germline ends came to 4 bases. Germline CDR1 MGHDK, CDR2 SYGVNS. This CDR3 comprises 11 residues. DNA of the CDR3: TGTGCCAGCAGTGGTTACTACGAGCAGTACTTC. Encoded protein: CASSGYYEQYF.

The chain uses TRBV30 and TRBJ1-4; a weak D match, TRBD1 (6 bases). Trimming stripped 5 bases from V and 10 bases from J, with 17 bases between. CDR1 GTSNPN and CDR2 SVGIG come from the germline V gene (reference sequence). The CDR3 has 13 residues. The DNA for the CDR3 is TGTGCCTGGGAGATCGGGGGGCCAGGAAAACTGTTTTTT. As protein: CAWEIGGPGKLFF.

The gene calls are TRBV4-3 and TRBJ2-5; TRBD2 matches 7 bases. Germline values: CDR1 LGHNA, CDR2 YSLEER. The CDR3 sequence is 15 residues long. J gave up 1 base and V 1 base, and 3 bases lay outside the gene matches. CDR3 protein: CASSQGTGGQETQYF. In nucleotides, the CDR3 is TGCGCCAGCAGCCAAGGGACGGGAGGCCAAGAGACCCAGTACTTC.

V usage is TRBV9 and J usage is TRBJ1-3; the D is unclear. The CDR3 consists of 15 residues. Germline V gene data show CDR1 as SGDLS and CDR2 as YYNGEE. The V gene lost 4 bases and the J gene lost 0 bases, with 11 bases spanning the gap. The CDR3 is CASSPTPGSGNTIYF. In DNA, the CDR3 is TGTGCCAGCAGCCCAACCCCGGGCTCTGGAAACACCATATATTTT.

The chain employs TRBV21-1 and TRBJ1-5; TRBD1, the table's D call, lacks a check against the DNA. TRBV21-1 represents a pseudogene. This CDR3 is 15 amino acids long. The CDR3 DNA sequence: TGTGCCAGCAGCCTCAAGCAGGATTTTAATCAGCCCCAGCATTTT. Protein sequence: CASSLKQDFNQPQHF.

This clone is a singleton in its sample. This chain links TRBV28 with TRBJ2-1; D is undetermined. The CDR3 loop spans 14 amino acids. Trimming removed 1 base from V and 5 bases from J, with 9 bases in between. Germline V gene sequence: CDR1 MDHEN, CDR2 SYDVKM. CDR3 nucleotide sequence: TGTGCCAGCAGTTTATATAGCTTACACAATGAGCAGTTCTTC. This translates into CASSLYSLHNEQFF. Combining the CDR3 with reference TRBV28 and TRBJ2-1 gives the whole variable domain DVKVTQSSRYLVKRTGEKVFLECVQDMDHENMFWYRQDPGLGLRLIYFSYDVKMKEKGDIPEGYSVSREKKERFSLILESASTNQTSMYLCASSLYSLHNEQFFGPGTRLTVL.

This clone was detected many times. V is TRBV6-2 or TRBV6-3 and J is TRBJ1-3, with a tentative D call TRBD1 (6 bases). In germline, CDR1 is MNHEY, CDR2 SVGEGT. Trimming removed 2 bases from V and 2 bases from J, with 16 bases in between. The CDR3 length is 17 residues. DNA for the CDR3: TGTGCCAGCAGTTACGGGGGCAGTTCCGGGGCTGGAAACACCATATATTTT. Its protein product is CASSYGGSSGAGNTIYF.

The chain couples TRBV12-3 or TRBV12-4 to TRBJ1-1, with a tentative D call TRBD1 (5 bases). This CDR3 comprises 13 residues. V lost 3 bases and J 3 bases, leaving 8 bases between the germline ends. CDR3 nucleotides: TGTGCCAGCAGTTTCGACAGCGACACTGAAGCTTTCTTT. It specifies CASSFDSDTEAFF.

The chain recombines TRBV6-5 with TRBJ1-2; D unclear. This CDR3 comprises 12 residues. Germline V gene data show CDR1 as MNHEY and CDR2 as SVGAGI. The V and J ends lost 2 bases and 7 bases respectively, with 8 bases between them. Written as DNA, the CDR3 is TGTGCCAGCAGTTACCGAGAGGGTGGCTACACCTTC. This codes for CASSYREGGYTF.

Points on this clone: No DNA is shown, since the ends of the CDR3 on it are uncertain; the CDR3 is the one TCRdb lists. The gene calls are TRBV21-1 and TRBJ2-1; no DNA check was done on the table's D call, TRBD1. TRBV21-1 is classified as a pseudogene. The CDR3 comprises 16 residues, both ends counted. This CDR3 is CASSKVGQGAGNEQFF.

This clone has just one count. The rearrangement uses TRBV19 and TRBJ1-6; TRBD1 might be the D (5 bases). This CDR3 region has 13 residues. V dropped 9 bases and J dropped 10 bases, with 16 bases sitting between them. Germline V gene data show CDR1 as LNHDA and CDR2 as SQIVND (reference sequence). The CDR3 region has the DNA TGTGCCAGCAACAGGATCGGCCGGTCACCCCTCCACTTT. It is translated as CASNRIGRSPLHF.

This clone turned up a few times. The chain is built from TRBV11-2 and TRBJ2-1; D is ambiguous. The CDR3 runs to 15 residues. CDR1 is SGHAT, CDR2 FQNNGV, per germline. Trimming left V 4 bases short and J 9 bases short, with 19 bases between. CDR3 DNA sequence: TGTGCCAGCAGCTATTCCACGATCGATAACGGTGAGCAGTTCTTC. Amino acids: CASSYSTIDNGEQFF.

This clone was detected once. The rearrangement links TRBV9 to TRBJ2-5; 8 nucleotides align to TRBD1. Germline CDR1 is SGDLS and CDR2 is YYNGEE. The CDR3 is 14 residues long. V shed 3 bases, J shed 5 bases, and the junction held 6 bases outside the gene matches. CDR3 DNA sequence: TGTGCCAGCAGCGCAGGGGGCGCGGGGGAGACCCAGTACTTC. Residues: CASSAGGAGETQYF.